Described below is a single T cell receptor (beta chain) sequence and its context. The record originates from a study of T cell changes during pregnancy in multiple sclerosis. Germline values: CDR1 MNHNY, CDR2 SVGAGI (reference sequence). The CDR3 length is 16 residues. Trimming removed 5 bases from V and 7 bases from J, with 21 bases in between. The protocol was immunoSEQ multiplex PCR, while the TCRdb copy is restricted to in-frame clones and leaves out a portion. Altogether 55,000 or so clones are present, 92% being singletons, with the ten largest covering about 0.15%. The specimen was CD4+ T cells from peripheral blood mononuclear cells, collected after pregnancy. This chain connects TRBV6-6 to TRBJ1-5, with D possibly matching TRBD1 (6 bases). The source is a female donor in good health, enrolled as a control in a pregnancy study. The CDR3 nucleotides are TGTGCCAGCAGTAAGGGACAAGGCCTTAATCCGCAGCCCCAGCATTTT. Its protein product is CASSKGQGLNPQPQHF.